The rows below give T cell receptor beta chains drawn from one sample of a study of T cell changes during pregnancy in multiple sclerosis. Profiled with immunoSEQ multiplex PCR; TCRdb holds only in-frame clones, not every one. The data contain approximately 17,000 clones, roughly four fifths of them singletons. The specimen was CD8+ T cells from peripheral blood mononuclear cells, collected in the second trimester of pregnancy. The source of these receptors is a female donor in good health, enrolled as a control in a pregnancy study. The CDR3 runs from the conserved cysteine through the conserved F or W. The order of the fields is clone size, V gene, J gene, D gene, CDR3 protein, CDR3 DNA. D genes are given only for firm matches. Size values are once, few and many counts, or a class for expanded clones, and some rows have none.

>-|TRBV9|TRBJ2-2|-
CASSLPRGGTSTGELFF
TGTGCCAGCAGCTTACCCAGGGGTGGAACGTCGACCGGGGAGCTGTTTTTT
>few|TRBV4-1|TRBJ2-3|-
CASSSEGGRNTQYF
TGCGCCAGCAGCTCCGAAGGGGGACGGAATACGCAGTATTTT
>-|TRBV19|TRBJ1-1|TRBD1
CASSIAGGPEAFF
TGTGCCAGTAGTATTGCAGGGGGACCTGAAGCTTTCTTT
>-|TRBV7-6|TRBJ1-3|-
CASSLDQGTSGNTIYF
TGTGCCAGCAGCTTAGACCAGGGGACCTCTGGAAACACCATATATTTT
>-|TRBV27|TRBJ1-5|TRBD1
CASSYRGQDQPQHF
TGTGCCAGCAGTTACAGGGGGCAGGATCAGCCCCAGCATTTT
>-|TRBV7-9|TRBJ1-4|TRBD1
CASSADRDGRFF
TGTGCCAGCAGCGCCGACAGGGACGGAAGGTTTTTT
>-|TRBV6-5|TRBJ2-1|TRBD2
CASKELAGNHEQFF
TGTGCCAGCAAGGAACTAGCGGGAAATCATGAGCAGTTCTTC
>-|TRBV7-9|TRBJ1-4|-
CASSQFTGGREKLFF
TGTGCCAGCAGCCAATTCACGGGGGGCCGGGAAAAACTGTTTTTT
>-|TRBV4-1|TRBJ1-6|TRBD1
CASSRPGTDSPLHF
TGCGCCAGCAGCCGGCCCGGGACAGACTCACCCCTCCACTTT
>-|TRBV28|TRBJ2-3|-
CASSLLGLRGDTQYF
TGTGCCAGCAGTTTATTGGGACTTAGGGGAGATACGCAGTATTTT
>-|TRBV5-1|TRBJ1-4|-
CASSWGQGTSTNEKLFF
TGCGCCAGCAGTTGGGGCCAGGGAACCTCAACTAATGAAAAACTGTTTTTT
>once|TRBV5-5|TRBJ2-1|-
CASSFTSDYNEQFF
TGTGCCAGCAGCTTTACCAGTGACTACAATGAGCAGTTCTTC
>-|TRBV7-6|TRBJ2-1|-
CASSDLPGLPNEQFF
TGTGCCAGCAGCGACCTCCCCGGACTTCCTAATGAGCAGTTCTTC
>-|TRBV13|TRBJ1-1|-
CASSPRIVNTEAFF
TGTGCCAGCAGCCCCCGTATTGTGAACACTGAAGCTTTCTTT
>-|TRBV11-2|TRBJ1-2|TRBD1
CASSRTGGNGYTF
TGTGCCAGCAGCCGAACAGGGGGCAACGGCTACACCTTC
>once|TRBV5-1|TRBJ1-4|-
CASSLYRGTEATNEKLFF
TGCGCCAGCAGCTTATATAGGGGGACCGAGGCAACTAATGAAAAACTGTTTTTT
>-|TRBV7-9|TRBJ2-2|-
CASSLTRWRQTNTGELFF
TGTGCCAGCAGCTTAACTAGGTGGAGACAAACCAACACCGGGGAGCTGTTTTTT
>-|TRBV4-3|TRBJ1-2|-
CASSQAQGDYGYTF
TGCGCCAGCAGCCAAGCACAGGGTGACTATGGCTACACCTTC
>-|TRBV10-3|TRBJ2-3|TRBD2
CAISEPSPLAGGTDTQYF
TGTGCCATCAGTGAGCCTAGCCCACTAGCGGGGGGCACAGATACGCAGTATTTT
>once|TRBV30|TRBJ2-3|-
CAWGESGPTDTQYF
TGTGCCTGGGGGGAATCAGGGCCCACAGATACGCAGTATTTT
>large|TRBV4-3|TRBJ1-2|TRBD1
CASSQHNRGDGYTF
TGCGCCAGCAGCCAACATAACAGGGGAGATGGCTACACCTTC
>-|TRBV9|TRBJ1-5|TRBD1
CASSVGTGGGQPQHF
TGTGCCAGCAGCGTAGGGACAGGGGGGGGTCAGCCCCAGCATTTT
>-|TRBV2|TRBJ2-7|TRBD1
CASRLQGSNYEQYF
TGTGCCAGCAGATTACAGGGGTCGAACTACGAGCAGTACTTC
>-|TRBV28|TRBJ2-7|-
CASALQGADEQYF
TGTGCCAGCGCACTACAGGGTGCGGACGAGCAGTACTTC
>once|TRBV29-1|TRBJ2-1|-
CSVAGVGGRLYYEQFF
TGCAGCGTTGCCGGGGTCGGGGGGCGGCTATATTATGAGCAGTTCTTC
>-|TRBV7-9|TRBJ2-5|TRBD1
CASSLGQGAETQYF
TGTGCCAGCAGCTTAGGACAGGGGGCAGAGACCCAGTACTTC
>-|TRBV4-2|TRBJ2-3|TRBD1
CASSQVSGGPSGTTDTQYF
TGTGCCAGCAGCCAAGTTTCAGGGGGACCTTCGGGGACCACAGATACGCAGTATTTT
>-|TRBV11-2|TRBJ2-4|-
CASSLGLAFEGNKNIQYF
TGTGCCAGCAGCTTAGGTCTAGCTTTTGAGGGAAACAAAAACATTCAGTACTTC
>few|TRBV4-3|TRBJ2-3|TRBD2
CASSLWVASGGRDTQYF
TGCGCCAGCAGCCTTTGGGTAGCAAGCGGGGGAAGAGATACGCAGTATTTT
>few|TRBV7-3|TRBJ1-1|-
CASSPGAHVNTEAFF
TGTGCCAGCAGTCCCGGAGCGCACGTTAACACTGAAGCTTTCTTT
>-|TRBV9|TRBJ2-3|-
CASSVEGGGTDTQYF
TGTGCCAGCAGCGTAGAAGGGGGGGGCACAGATACGCAGTATTTT
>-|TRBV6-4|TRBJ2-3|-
CASSDSESTDTQYF
TGTGCCAGCAGTGACTCGGAGAGCACAGATACGCAGTATTTT
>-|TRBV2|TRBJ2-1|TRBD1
CASTEWGYRGRTQSNEQFF
TGTGCCAGCACCGAATGGGGATACAGGGGGCGGACACAGAGCAATGAGCAGTTCTTC
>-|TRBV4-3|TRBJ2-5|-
CASGGTVQETQYF
TGCGCCAGCGGGGGGACAGTGCAAGAGACCCAGTACTTC
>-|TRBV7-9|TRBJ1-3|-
CASSLTGSGNTIYF
TGTGCCAGCAGCTTAACGGGGTCTGGAAACACCATATATTTT
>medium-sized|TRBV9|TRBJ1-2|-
CASSPGTRYGYTF
TGTGCCAGCAGCCCCGGGACACGCTATGGCTACACCTTC
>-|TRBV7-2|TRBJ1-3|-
CASSLYGRGFGGNTIYF
TGTGCCAGCAGCTTATACGGCAGGGGTTTCGGTGGAAACACCATATATTTT
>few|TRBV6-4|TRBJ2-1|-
CASSPDGGSYNEQFF
TGTGCCAGCAGTCCAGACGGGGGCTCCTACAATGAGCAGTTCTTC
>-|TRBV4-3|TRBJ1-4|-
CASSQENMNEKLFF
TGCGCCAGCAGCCAAGAAAACATGAATGAAAAACTGTTTTTT
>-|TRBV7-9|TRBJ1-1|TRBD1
CASSPGGTEAFF
TGTGCCAGCAGCCCAGGGGGCACTGAAGCTTTCTTT
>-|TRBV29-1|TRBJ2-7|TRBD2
CSVDSGLGGYEQYF
TGCAGCGTTGATTCGGGACTAGGAGGCTACGAGCAGTACTTC
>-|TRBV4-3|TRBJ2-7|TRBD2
CASSQEEAGGTYEQYF
TGCGCCAGCAGCCAAGAAGAAGCGGGGGGTACCTACGAGCAGTACTTC
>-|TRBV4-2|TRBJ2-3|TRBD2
CASSQWISGGTDTQYF
TGTGCCAGCAGCCAATGGATTAGCGGGGGTACAGATACGCAGTATTTT
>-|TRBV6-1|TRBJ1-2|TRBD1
CASSETDRGGYTF
TGTGCCAGCAGTGAGACGGACAGGGGTGGCTACACCTTC
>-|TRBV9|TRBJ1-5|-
CASSATGRGQPQHF
TGTGCCAGCAGCGCAACAGGGAGGGGGCAGCCCCAGCATTTT